This T cell receptor (beta chain) derives from a study of CXCR3-negative and CXCR3-positive naive CD8 T cells. The study, taken as a whole, reports: Comparison of naive CXCR3-negative and CXCR3-positive cells revealed similar TRBV-TRBJ usage, while memory cells differed.

5' RACE with UMI labels generated the TRB cDNA libraries. TCRdb reprocessed the 5' RACE reads and keeps a single row for each CDR3 protein, giving no DNA. The sample has roughly 7,200 distinct CDR3 sequences; the top ten hold about 1.5%. This clonotype shows up as medium-sized by frequency. The antigen remains unidentified. The source of this sequence is a human donor in good health. Some clones in this sample may be carry-over from other donors' samples. Sequencing was carried out using naive CXCR3- CD8+ T cells from blood. Subset denoted: CD45RO-CCR7+CD27+CD95- naive CD8+ T cells lacking CXCR3 (TNR3-).

CDR3 protein: CSVEEGQGANEQFF. The rearrangement links TRBV29-1 to TRBJ2-1; TCRdb outputs TRBD1, but without DNA this stays unchecked. The CDR3 is 14 amino acids. Looked up from germline, CDR1 is SQVTM and CDR2 is ANQGSEA.